This T cell receptor beta chain derives from a study of shared clonotypes between healthy human individuals. On this clone: Its antigen is not identified.

Whole-study findings and limits: The sole specimen, blood, was sampled, and tissue repertoires likely differ.

V dropped 10 bases and J dropped 4 bases, with 13 bases sitting between them. Germline values: CDR1 LNHDA, CDR2 SQIVND (reference sequence). CDR3 size: 12 residues. The repertoire was sequenced with immunoSEQ multiplex PCR; TCRdb's copy has only in-frame clones and lacks some. The sample holds 650,000 to 800,000 clones, around 77% seen once. The sequencing sample was made of memory CD4+ T cells sorted from blood. The subset denotes: CD45RA-negative fraction. V gene TRBV19 combines with J gene TRBJ1-2, with unresolved D. This clonotype was sampled from a woman younger than 45 in good health. CDR3 sequence reads: CATQDRLYGYTF. The CDR3, as DNA: TGTGCCACCCAAGACCGCCTCTATGGCTACACCTTC.